A selection of T cell receptor beta chains follows, all from one sample in a study of cytomegalovirus exposure and HLA in healthy donors. Libraries were prepared by immunoSEQ multiplex PCR; TCRdb keeps only in-frame clonotypes and omits some of them. The table includes 150,000 to 200,000 clones, around four fifths detected once. Sequenced input: PBMCs. The source is a young woman in good health and CMV-seronegative. The CDR3 runs from the conserved cysteine through the conserved F or W. The D gene is left open where the match is weak. Expanded clones get a size class; other rows say once, few or many, or leave the size out.

V,J,size,D,CDR3,DNA
TRBV6-5,TRBJ2-5,-,-,CASSYVNSGQETQYF,TGTGCCAGCAGTTACGTGAATAGCGGACAAGAGACCCAGTACTTC
TRBV5-4,TRBJ1-3,-,-,CASSLPGEFSGNTIYF,TGTGCCAGCAGCTTGCCAGGTGAATTCTCTGGAAACACCATATATTTT
TRBV29-1,TRBJ2-7,-,-,CSVAQGPPYEQYF,TGCAGCGTGGCACAGGGACCACCCTACGAGCAGTACTTC
TRBV15,TRBJ2-7,-,-,CATSPTRASDEQYF,TGTGCCACCAGCCCGACCAGAGCCAGCGACGAGCAGTACTTC
TRBV11-3,TRBJ2-1,few,TRBD2,CASSFLAGGNYEQFF,TGTGCCAGCAGCTTTCTAGCGGGGGGGAACTATGAGCAGTTCTTC
TRBV6-1,TRBJ2-7,-,-,CASSENWSGSYEQYF,TGTGCCAGCAGTGAAAACTGGTCGGGCTCCTACGAGCAGTACTTC
TRBV11-2,TRBJ2-2,-,-,CASSPVRTGELFF,TGTGCCAGCAGCCCCGTACGGACCGGGGAGCTGTTTTTT
TRBV5-1,TRBJ2-7,-,TRBD1,CASSLAAGTGSYEQYF,TGCGCCAGCAGCTTGGCGGCCGGGACAGGTTCCTACGAGCAGTACTTC
TRBV27,TRBJ1-5,few,TRBD1,CASSLWGFRTGDTRAGQPQHF,TGTGCCAGCAGTTTGTGGGGGTTTCGGACAGGGGATACACGGGCTGGTCAGCCCCAGCATTTT
TRBV5-1,TRBJ1-3,-,TRBD1,CASSPQTGGSGNTIYF,TGCGCCAGCAGCCCCCAGACAGGGGGCTCTGGAAACACCATATATTTT
TRBV18,TRBJ2-7,-,TRBD1,CASSPRDSSYEQYF,TGTGCCAGCTCACCTAGGGACAGTTCCTACGAGCAGTACTTC
TRBV2,TRBJ1-2,few,-,CASSPSADRVNYGYTF,TGTGCCAGCAGCCCCTCGGCTGACAGAGTAAACTATGGCTACACCTTC
TRBV5-4,TRBJ2-6,-,-,CASTPQGSRTGANVLTF,TGTGCCAGCACCCCGCAGGGAAGCAGGACTGGGGCCAACGTCCTGACTTTC
TRBV5-6,TRBJ2-7,once,-,CASSLGGSSYEQYF,TGTGCCAGCAGCTTGGGTGGCTCCTCCTACGAGCAGTACTTC
TRBV11-3,TRBJ1-2,-,-,CASSLGPVGRTNYGYTF,TGTGCCAGCAGCTTAGGTCCTGTCGGCAGGACTAACTATGGCTACACCTTC
TRBV9,TRBJ2-1,-,-,CASSVGGPLDNEQFF,TGTGCCAGCAGCGTAGGGGGGCCCCTGGACAATGAGCAGTTCTTC
TRBV18,TRBJ1-5,-,-,CASSPSTSYSNQPQHF,TGTGCCAGCTCACCGTCGACATCTTATAGCAATCAGCCCCAGCATTTT
TRBV5-1,TRBJ1-1,-,-,CASTDTQGNTEAFF,TGCGCCAGCACTGATACCCAGGGGAACACTGAAGCTTTCTTT
TRBV7-2,TRBJ2-7,few,-,CASSYSGTAYEQYF,TGTGCCAGCAGCTATAGCGGAACCGCCTACGAGCAGTACTTC
TRBV5-4,TRBJ2-4,-,TRBD1,CASSRIDRDRDIQYF,TGTGCCAGCAGCCGAATTGACAGGGATCGGGACATTCAGTACTTC
TRBV18,TRBJ1-5,-,-,CASSLRQVDQPQHF,TGTGCCAGCTCACTTCGTCAGGTTGATCAGCCCCAGCATTTT
TRBV28,TRBJ2-7,-,TRBD1,CASSPPPGQGPRFVYEQYF,TGTGCCAGCAGTCCTCCCCCGGGACAGGGGCCCCGATTCGTCTACGAGCAGTACTTC
TRBV19,TRBJ2-2,-,TRBD1,CASSPGTANTGELFF,TGTGCCAGTAGTCCCGGGACAGCGAACACCGGGGAGCTGTTTTTT
TRBV18,TRBJ2-2,-,TRBD1,CASSRGTGNTGELFF,TGTGCCAGCTCACGAGGGACAGGGAACACCGGGGAGCTGTTTTTT
TRBV11-3,TRBJ1-1,-,TRBD1,CASSHLDRGAEAFF,TGTGCCAGCAGCCATCTCGACAGGGGAGCTGAAGCTTTCTTT
TRBV19,TRBJ2-7,-,TRBD2,CASSAFSPSGVEYEQYF,TGTGCCAGTAGCGCCTTCTCTCCTAGCGGCGTAGAGTACGAGCAGTACTTC